This note documents a single T cell receptor beta chain sequence. With V trimmed by 5 bases and J by 10 bases, 4 bases remained unmatched. The germline V gene has CDR1 SGHDT and CDR2 YYEEEE. This CDR3 spans 14 amino acids. These data belong to a study of blood T cell repertoires in COVID-19. For the study at large: Acute-phase and convalescent COVID-19 samples originated in the United States, Italy and Spain. Nucleic acid was either cDNA or gDNA, and it came from T cells, B-cell-depleted T cells, or PBMCs.

Original handling: Reference gene primer amplification gave estimated nucleated cell counts. Profiling relied on immunoSEQ multiplex PCR, and the TCRdb table lists in-frame clones only, not all of them. V and J calls and clone size are given by that table; D and trimming were obtained from the DNA. The data hold 150,000 to 200,000 clones, with roughly 84% observed a single time. Seattle patients were enrolled while actively infected and followed longitudinally. The chain links TRBV5-6 to TRBJ1-6, with TRBD1 matching over 12 bases. Sequenced sample: peripheral blood. The sequence derives from a woman aged 70-85 years with COVID-19, enrolled during active disease. The CDR3 bases are TGTGCCAGCAGGGGACAGGGGGCTTTCTCACCCCTCCACTTT. Encoded protein: CASRGQGAFSPLHF.